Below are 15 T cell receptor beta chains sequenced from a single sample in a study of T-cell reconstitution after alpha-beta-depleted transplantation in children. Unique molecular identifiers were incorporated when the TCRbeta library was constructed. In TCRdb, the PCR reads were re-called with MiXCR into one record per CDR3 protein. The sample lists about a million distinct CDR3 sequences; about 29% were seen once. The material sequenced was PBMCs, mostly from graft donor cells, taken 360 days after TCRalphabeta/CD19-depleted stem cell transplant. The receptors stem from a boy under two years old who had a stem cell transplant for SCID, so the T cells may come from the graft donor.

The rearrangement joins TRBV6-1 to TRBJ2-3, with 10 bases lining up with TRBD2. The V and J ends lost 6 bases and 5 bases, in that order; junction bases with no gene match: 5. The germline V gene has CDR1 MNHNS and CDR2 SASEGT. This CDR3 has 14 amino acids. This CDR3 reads CASRTSGAGDTQYF. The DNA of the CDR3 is TGTGCCAGCAGAACTAGCGGGGCGGGAGATACGCAGTATTTT.

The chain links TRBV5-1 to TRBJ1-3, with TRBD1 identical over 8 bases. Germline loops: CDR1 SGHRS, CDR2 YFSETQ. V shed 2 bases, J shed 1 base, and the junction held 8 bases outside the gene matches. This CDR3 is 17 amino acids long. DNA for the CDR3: TGCGCCAGCAGCTTCCGGACAGGGAAGGGTTCTGGAAACACCATATATTTT. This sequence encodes CASSFRTGKGSGNTIYF.

Here the CDR3 reads CASSVAANYGYTF. CDR3 DNA sequence: TGTGCCAGCAGCGTAGCTGCTAACTATGGCTACACCTTC. The chain combines TRBV9 with TRBJ1-2; unclear D gene. CDR1 is SGDLS, CDR2 YYNGEE, per germline. V lost 0 bases, J lost 0 bases, and 3 bases lay in between. The CDR3 spans 13 residues.

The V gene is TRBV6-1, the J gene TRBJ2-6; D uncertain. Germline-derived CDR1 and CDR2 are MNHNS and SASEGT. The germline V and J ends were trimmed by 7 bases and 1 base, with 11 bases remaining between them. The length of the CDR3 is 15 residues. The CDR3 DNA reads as TGTGCCAGCACCATTCGTCAGTCTGGGGCCAACGTCCTGACTTTC. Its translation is CASTIRQSGANVLTF.

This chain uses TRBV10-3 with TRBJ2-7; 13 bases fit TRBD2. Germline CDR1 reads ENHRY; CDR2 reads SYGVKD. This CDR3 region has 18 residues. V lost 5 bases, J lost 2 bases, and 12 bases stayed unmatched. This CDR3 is CAISLGTSGAWVPYEQYF. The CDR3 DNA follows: TGTGCCATCAGTCTGGGGACTAGCGGGGCGTGGGTTCCCTACGAGCAGTACTTC.

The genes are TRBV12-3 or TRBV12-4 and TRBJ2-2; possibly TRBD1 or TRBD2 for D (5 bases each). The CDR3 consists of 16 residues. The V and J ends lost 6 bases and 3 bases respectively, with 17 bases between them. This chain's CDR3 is CASSLPRGEHTGELFF. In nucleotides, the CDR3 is TGTGCCAGCAGCCTCCCCCGGGGCGAACACACCGGGGAGCTGTTTTTT.

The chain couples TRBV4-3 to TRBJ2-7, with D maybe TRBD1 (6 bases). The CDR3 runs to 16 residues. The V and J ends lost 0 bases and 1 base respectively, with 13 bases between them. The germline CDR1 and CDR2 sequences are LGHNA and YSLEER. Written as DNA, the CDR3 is TGCGCCAGCAGCCAAGATAGGGCAGGGGTTTCCTACGAGCAGTACTTC. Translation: CASSQDRAGVSYEQYF.

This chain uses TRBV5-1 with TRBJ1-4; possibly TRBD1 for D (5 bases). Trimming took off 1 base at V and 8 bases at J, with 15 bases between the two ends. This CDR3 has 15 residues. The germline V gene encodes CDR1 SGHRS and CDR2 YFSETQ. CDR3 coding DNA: TGCGCCAGCAGCTTGATGACGGGGGGTATGGAAAAACTGTTTTTT. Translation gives CASSLMTGGMEKLFF.

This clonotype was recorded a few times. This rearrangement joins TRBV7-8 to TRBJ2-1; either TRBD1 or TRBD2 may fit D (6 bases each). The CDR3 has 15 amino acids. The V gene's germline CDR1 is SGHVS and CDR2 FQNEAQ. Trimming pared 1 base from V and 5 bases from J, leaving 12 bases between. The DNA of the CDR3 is TGTGCCAGCAGCTTAGAGTCACGGGGGCACAATGAGCAGTTCTTC. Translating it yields CASSLESRGHNEQFF.

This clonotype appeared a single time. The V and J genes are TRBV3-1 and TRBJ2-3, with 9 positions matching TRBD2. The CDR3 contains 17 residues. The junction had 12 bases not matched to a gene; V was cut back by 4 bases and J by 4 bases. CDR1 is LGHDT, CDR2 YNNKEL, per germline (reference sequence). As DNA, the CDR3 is TGTGCCAGCAGCCCCGAGGGGACTAGCTTAGTGGCAGATACGCAGTATTTT. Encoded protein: CASSPEGTSLVADTQYF.

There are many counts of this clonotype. The CDR3 reads CSARGTASTDTQYF. CDR3 nucleotide sequence: TGCAGTGCTAGGGGGACGGCGAGCACAGATACGCAGTATTTT. The rearrangement uses TRBV20-1 and TRBJ2-3; D could derive from TRBD1 or TRBD2 (5 bases each). The germline gives CDR1 DFQATT, CDR2 SNEGSKA (reference sequence). The length of the CDR3 is 14 residues. The V and J ends lost 3 bases and 0 bases respectively, with 10 bases between them.

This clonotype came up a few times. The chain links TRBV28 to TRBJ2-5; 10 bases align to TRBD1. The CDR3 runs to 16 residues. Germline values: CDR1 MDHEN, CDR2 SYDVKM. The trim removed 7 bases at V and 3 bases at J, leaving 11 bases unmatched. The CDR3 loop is CASIRDRGRREETQYF. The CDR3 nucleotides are TGTGCCAGCATTAGAGACAGGGGGCGGAGGGAAGAGACCCAGTACTTC.

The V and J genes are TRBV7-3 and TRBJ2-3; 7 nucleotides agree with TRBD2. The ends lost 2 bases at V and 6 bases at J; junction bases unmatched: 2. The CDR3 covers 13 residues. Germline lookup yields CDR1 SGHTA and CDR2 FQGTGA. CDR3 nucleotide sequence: TGTGCCAGCAGCTTACAAGCGGGGGATACGCAGTATTTT. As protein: CASSLQAGDTQYF.

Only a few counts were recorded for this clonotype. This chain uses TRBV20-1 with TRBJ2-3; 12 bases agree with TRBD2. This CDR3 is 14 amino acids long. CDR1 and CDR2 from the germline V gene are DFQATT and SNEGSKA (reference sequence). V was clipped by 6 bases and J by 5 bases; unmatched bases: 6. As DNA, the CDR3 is TGCAGTGCCCTAGCGGGGGGGCGGGAAGATACGCAGTATTTT. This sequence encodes CSALAGGREDTQYF.

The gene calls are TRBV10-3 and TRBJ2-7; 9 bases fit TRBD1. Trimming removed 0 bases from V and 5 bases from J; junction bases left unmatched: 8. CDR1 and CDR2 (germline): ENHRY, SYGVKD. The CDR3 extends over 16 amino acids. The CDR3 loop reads CAISESLDRGLHEQYF. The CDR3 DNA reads TGTGCCATCAGTGAGTCTCTGGACAGGGGACTTCACGAGCAGTACTTC.